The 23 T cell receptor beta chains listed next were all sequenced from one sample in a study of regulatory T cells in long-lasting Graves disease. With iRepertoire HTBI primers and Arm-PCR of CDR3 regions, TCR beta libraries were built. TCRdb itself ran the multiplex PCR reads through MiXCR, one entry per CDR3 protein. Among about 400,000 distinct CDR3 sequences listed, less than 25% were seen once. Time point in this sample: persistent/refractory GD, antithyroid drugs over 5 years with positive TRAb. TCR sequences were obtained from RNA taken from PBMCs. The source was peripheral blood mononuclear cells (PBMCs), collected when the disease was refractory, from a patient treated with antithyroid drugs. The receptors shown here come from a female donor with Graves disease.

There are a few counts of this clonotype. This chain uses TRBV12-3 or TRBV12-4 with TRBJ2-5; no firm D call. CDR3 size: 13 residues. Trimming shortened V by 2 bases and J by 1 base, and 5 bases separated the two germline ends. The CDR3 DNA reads TGTGCCAGCAGTTTACACAGCCAAGAGACCCAGTACTTC. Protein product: CASSLHSQETQYF.

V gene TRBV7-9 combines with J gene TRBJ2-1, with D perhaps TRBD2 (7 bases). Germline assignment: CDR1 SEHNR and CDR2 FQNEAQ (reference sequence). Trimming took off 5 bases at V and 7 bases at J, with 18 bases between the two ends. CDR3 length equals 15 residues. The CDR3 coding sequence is TGTGCCAGCAGCCCCAGGGGCGGGGGACCGAATGAGCAGTTCTTC. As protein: CASSPRGGGPNEQFF.

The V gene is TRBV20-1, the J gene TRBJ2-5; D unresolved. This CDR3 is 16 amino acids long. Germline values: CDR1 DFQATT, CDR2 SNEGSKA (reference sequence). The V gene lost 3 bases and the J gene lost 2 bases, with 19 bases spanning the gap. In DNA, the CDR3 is TGCAGTGCTAGTCCCCTGAGCAACATAAAACAAGAGACCCAGTACTTC. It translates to CSASPLSNIKQETQYF.

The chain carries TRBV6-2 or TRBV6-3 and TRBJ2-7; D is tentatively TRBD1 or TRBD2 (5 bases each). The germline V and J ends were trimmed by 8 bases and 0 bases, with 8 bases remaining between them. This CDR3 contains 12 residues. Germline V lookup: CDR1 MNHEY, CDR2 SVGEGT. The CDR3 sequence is CASGGSSYEQYF. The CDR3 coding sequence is TGTGCCAGCGGGGGAAGCTCCTACGAGCAGTACTTC.

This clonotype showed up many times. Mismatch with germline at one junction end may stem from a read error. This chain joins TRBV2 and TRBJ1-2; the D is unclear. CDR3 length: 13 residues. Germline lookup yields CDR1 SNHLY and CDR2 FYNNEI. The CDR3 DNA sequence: TGTGCCAGCAGTGAATCCGGGTTCTATAGCTACACCTTC. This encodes CASSESGFYSYTF.

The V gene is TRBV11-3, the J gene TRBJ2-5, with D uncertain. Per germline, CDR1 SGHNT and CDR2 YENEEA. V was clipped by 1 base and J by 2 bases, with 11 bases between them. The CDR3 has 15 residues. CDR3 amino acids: CASSLAPGRQETQYF. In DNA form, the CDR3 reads TGTGCCAGCAGCTTAGCTCCGGGTAGACAAGAGACCCAGTACTTC.

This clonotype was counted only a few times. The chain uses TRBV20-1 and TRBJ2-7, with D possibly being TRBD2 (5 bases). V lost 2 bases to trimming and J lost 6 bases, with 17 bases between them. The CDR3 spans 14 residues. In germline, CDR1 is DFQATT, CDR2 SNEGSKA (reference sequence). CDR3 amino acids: CSARSVSVSREQYF. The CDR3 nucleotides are TGCAGTGCTAGAAGCGTTAGCGTTTCTCGCGAGCAGTACTTC.

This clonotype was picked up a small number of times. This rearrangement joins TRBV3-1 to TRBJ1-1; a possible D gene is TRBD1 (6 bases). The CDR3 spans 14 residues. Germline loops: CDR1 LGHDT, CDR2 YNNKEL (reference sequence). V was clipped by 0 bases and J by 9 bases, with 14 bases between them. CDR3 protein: CASSQDTRGGKAFF. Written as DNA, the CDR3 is TGTGCCAGCAGCCAAGATACCAGGGGAGGTAAAGCTTTCTTT.

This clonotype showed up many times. This CDR3 is CASSYSISRGRGRAENIQYF. CDR3 DNA: TGTGCCAGCAGTTACTCGATCAGTCGCGGGAGAGGACGAGCTGAAAACATTCAGTACTTC. The chain has TRBV6-6 and TRBJ2-4, with TRBD2 identical over 7 bases. CDR3 size: 20 residues. The ends lost 0 bases at V and 5 bases at J; junction bases unmatched: 19. Looked up from germline, CDR1 is MNHNY and CDR2 is SVGAGI (reference sequence).

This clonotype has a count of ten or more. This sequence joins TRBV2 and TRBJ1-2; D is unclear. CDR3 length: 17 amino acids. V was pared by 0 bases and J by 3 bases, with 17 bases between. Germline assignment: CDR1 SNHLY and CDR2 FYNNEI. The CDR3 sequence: CASSEALGGVDHYGYTF. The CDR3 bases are TGTGCCAGCAGTGAAGCACTCGGAGGCGTCGACCACTATGGCTACACCTTC.

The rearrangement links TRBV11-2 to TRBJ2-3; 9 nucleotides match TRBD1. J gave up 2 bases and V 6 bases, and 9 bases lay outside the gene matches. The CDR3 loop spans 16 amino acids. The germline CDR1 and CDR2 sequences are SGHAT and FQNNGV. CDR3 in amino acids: CASSPGQGYDTDTQYF. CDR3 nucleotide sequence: TGTGCCAGCAGTCCGGGACAGGGTTATGACACAGATACGCAGTATTTT. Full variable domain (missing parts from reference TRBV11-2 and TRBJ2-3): EAGVAQSPRYKIIEKRQSVAFWCNPISGHATLYWYQQILGQGPKLLIQFQNNGVVDDSQLPKDRFSAERLKGVDSTLKIQPAKLEDSAVYLCASSPGQGYDTDTQYFGPGTRLTVL.

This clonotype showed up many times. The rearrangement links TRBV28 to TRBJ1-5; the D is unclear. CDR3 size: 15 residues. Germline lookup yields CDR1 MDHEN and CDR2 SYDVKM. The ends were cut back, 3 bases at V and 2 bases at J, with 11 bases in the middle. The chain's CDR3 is CASSFPGNGNQPQHF. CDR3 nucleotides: TGTGCCAGCAGTTTCCCGGGGAATGGCAATCAGCCCCAGCATTTT.

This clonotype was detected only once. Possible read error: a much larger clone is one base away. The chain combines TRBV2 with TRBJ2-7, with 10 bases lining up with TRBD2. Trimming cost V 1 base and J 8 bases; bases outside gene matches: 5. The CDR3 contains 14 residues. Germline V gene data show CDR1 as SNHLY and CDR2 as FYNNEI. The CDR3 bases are TGTGCCAGCAGTGAAGGCCTAGCGGGAGCCAAGCAGTACTTC. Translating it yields CASSEGLAGAKQYF.

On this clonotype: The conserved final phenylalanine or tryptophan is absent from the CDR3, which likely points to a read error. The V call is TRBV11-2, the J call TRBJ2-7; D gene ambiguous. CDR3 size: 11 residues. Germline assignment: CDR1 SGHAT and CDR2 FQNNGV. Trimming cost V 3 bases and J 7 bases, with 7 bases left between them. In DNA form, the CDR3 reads TGTGCCAGCAGCTTTTTGGGTGAGCAGTACTCC. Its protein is CASSFLGEQYS.

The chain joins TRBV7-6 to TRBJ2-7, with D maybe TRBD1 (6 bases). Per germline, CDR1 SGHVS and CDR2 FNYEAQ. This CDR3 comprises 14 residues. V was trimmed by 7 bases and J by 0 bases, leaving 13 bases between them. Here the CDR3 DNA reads TGTGCCAGCACGGCAACAGGGCCCTCCTACGAGCAGTACTTC. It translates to CASTATGPSYEQYF.

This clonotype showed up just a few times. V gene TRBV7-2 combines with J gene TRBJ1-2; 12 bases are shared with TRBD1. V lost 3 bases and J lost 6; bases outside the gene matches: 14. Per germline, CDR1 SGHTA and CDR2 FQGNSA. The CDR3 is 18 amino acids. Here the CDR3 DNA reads TGTGCCAGCAGCTTGACCGGAAAACAGGGACAGGGGGCGCATGGCTACACCTTC. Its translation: CASSLTGKQGQGAHGYTF.

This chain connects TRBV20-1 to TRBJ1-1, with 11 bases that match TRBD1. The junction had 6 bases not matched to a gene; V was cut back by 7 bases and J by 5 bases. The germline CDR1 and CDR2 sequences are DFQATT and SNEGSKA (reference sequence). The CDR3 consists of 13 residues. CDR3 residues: CSGTGGLSTEAFF. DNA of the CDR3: TGCAGTGGGACAGGGGGCTTGTCGACTGAAGCTTTCTTT.

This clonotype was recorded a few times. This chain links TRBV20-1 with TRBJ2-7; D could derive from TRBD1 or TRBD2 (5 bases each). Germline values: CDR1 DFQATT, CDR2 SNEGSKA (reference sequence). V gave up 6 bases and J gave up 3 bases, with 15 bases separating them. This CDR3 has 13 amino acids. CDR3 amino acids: CSAGTVVDYEQYF. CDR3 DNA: TGCAGTGCAGGGACGGTGGTTGACTACGAGCAGTACTTC.

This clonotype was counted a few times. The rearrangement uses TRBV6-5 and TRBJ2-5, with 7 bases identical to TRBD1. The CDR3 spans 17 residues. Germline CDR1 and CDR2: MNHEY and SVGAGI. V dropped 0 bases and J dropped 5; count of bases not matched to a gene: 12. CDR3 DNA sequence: TGTGCCAGCAGTTACTCCCTCACAGGGGCGATTGGCGAGACCCAGTACTTC. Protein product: CASSYSLTGAIGETQYF.

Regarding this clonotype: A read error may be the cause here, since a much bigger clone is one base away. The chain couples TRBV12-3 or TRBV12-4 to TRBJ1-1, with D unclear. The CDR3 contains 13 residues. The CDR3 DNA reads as TGTGCCAGCAGTATCTATGGGGAGACTGGAGCTTTCTTT. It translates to CASSIYGETGAFF.

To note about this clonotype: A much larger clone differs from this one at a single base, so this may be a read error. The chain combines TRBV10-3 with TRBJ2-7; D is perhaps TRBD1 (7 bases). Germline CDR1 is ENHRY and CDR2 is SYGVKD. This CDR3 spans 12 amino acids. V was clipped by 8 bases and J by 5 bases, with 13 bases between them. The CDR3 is CAIGGQGDEQYF. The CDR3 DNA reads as TGTGCCATCGGGGGGCAGGGGGACGAGCAGTACTTC.

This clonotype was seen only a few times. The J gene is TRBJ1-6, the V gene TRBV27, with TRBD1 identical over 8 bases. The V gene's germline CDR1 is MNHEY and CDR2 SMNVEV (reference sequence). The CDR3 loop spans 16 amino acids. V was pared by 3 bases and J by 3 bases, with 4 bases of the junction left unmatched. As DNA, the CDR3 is TGTGCCAGCAGTTTGCAGGGGGCAGGCTATAATTCACCCCTCCACTTT. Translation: CASSLQGAGYNSPLHF.

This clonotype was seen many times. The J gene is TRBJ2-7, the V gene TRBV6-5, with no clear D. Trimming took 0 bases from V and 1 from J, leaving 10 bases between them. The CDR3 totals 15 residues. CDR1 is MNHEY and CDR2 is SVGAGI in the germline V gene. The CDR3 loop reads CASSYSGGRSYEQYF. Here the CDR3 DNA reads TGTGCCAGCAGTTACTCAGGCGGACGGTCCTACGAGCAGTACTTC.